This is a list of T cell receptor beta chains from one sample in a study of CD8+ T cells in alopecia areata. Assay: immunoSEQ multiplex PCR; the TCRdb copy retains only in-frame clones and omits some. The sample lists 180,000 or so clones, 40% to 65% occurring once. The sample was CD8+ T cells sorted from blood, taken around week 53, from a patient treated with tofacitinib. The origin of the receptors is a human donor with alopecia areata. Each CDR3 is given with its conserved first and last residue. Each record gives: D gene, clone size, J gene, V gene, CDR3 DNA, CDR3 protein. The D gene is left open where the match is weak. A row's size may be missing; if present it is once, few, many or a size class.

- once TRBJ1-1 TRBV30 TGTGCCTGGAGTGTCTTGAGGAACACTGAAGCTTTCTTT CAWSVLRNTEAFF
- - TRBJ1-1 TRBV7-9 TGTGCCAGCAGCTTAGTATTGGGTAACACTGAAGCTTTCTTT CASSLVLGNTEAFF
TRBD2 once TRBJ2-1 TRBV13 TGTGCCAGCAGCGCCCTCGGTGCGGGGGGTACAAAGCAGTTCTTC CASSALGAGGTKQFF
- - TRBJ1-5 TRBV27 TGTGCCAGCAGTTTATCGATAAACAGGGGCAATCAGCCCCAGCATTTT CASSLSINRGNQPQHF
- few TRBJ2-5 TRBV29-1 TGCAGCGTTGACGTTGGACTTGCCCAAGAGACCCAGTACTTC CSVDVGLAQETQYF
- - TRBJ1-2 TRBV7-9 TGTGCCAGCAGCTCGACAGAGTTCTTGGATGGCTACACCTTC CASSSTEFLDGYTF
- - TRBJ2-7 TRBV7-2 TGTGCCAGCAGCTTAGGTGGGGAATCCTACGAGCAGTACTTC CASSLGGESYEQYF
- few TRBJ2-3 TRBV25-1 TGTGCCAGCAGTGAATATCAGAGGGACACAGATACGCAGTATTTT CASSEYQRDTDTQYF
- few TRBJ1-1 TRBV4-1 TGCGCCAGCAGCCAAGATATTGACCGCACTGAAGCTTTCTTT CASSQDIDRTEAFF
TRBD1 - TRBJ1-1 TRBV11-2 TGTGCCAGCAGGGGACAGGGGGCGAACACTATTGAAGCTTTCTTT CASRGQGANTIEAFF
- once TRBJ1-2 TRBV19 TGTGCCAGTAGAGCAGAATCCTATGGCTACACCTTC CASRAESYGYTF
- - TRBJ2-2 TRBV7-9 TGTGCCAGCAGCTCCACGAAATGGAACACCGGGGAGCTGTTTTTT CASSSTKWNTGELFF
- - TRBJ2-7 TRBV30 TGTGCCTGGAAGGAGGGAAACTCCTACGAGCAGTACTTC CAWKEGNSYEQYF
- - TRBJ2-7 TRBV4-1 TGCGCCAGCAGCCACTTAAAGGGGGTGGCCGAGCAGTACTTC CASSHLKGVAEQYF
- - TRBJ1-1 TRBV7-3 TGTGCCAGCAGCTCCGAGGGTATCGCTGAAGCTTTCTTT CASSSEGIAEAFF
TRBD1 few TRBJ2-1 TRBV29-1 TGCAGCGTTGAAGAGGCGGACAGGGGATACAATGAGCAGTTCTTC CSVEEADRGYNEQFF
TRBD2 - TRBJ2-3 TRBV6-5 TGTGCCACCGGACTAGCGGGGGGCCCAAATACGCAGTATTTT CATGLAGGPNTQYF
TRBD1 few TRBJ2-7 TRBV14 TGTGCCAGCAGCCACGGAGACAGGGGGCTCGAGCAGTACTTC CASSHGDRGLEQYF
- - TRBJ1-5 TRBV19 TGTGCCAGTACCCCACGGGACACCTATAGCAATCAGCCCCAGCATTTT CASTPRDTYSNQPQHF
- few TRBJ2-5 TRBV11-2 TGTGCCAGCAGCCCGGATGGACCCACTGGGACCCAGTACTTC CASSPDGPTGTQYF
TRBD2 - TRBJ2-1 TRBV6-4 TGTGCCAGCAGGCCTAGCGGGGGGCGCTCCTACAATGAGCAGTTCTTC CASRPSGGRSYNEQFF
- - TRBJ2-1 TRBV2 TGTGCCAGCAGTGAGGCGGCCACCTACAATGAGCAGTTCTTC CASSEAATYNEQFF
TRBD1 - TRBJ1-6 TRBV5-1 TGCGCCAGCAGCTGGGGACAGGGAAGGAATTCACCCCTCCACTTT CASSWGQGRNSPLHF
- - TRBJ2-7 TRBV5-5 TGTGCCAGCATCGCCACCGGGAACTACGAGCAGTACTTC CASIATGNYEQYF
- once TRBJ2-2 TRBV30 TGTGCCTGGAGTGATCTCGACACCCCGTACACCGGGGAGCTGTTTTTT CAWSDLDTPYTGELFF
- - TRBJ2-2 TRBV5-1 TGCGCCAGCAATTCTGGGAACAGGAACACCGGGGAGCTGTTTTTT CASNSGNRNTGELFF
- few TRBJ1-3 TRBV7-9 TGTGCCAGCAGCTTGGACAGCCCAGCCGCCCGATTT CASSLDSPAARF
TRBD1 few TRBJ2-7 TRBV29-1 TGCAGCGTTGGGGGGGACAGGGCCTACGAGCAGTACTTC CSVGGDRAYEQYF
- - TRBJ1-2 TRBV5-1 TGCGCCAGCAGCATGGGGGACTATAACTATGGCTACACCTTC CASSMGDYNYGYTF
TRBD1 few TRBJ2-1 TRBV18 TGTGCCAGCTCCCACAGGGGTGGTGAGCAGTTCTTC CASSHRGGEQFF
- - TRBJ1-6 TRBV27 TGTGCCAGCAGCCTCTCTGCAGCGGTTACATCACCCCTCCACTTT CASSLSAAVTSPLHF
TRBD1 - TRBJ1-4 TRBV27 TGTGCCAGCAGTTTAATCCCGACAGGGGGCTTGGAAAAACTGTTTTTT CASSLIPTGGLEKLFF
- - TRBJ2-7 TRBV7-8 TGTGCCAGCAGCTTAGGAGGCGACGAGCAGTACTTC CASSLGGDEQYF
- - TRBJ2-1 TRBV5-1 TGCGCCAGCAGCTTTAGCAGGGACGCCTACAATGAGCAGTTCTTC CASSFSRDAYNEQFF
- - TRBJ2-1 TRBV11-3 TGTGCCAGCAGCTTAGATTTGTCGAGGGAGCAGTTCTTC CASSLDLSREQFF
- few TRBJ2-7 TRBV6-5 TGTGCCAGCAGTAGCAGGGTTGGAGTGAACGAGCAGTACTTC CASSSRVGVNEQYF
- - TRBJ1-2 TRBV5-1 TGCGCCAGCAGCGATCTGGGAGTAGGCGGCTACACCTTC CASSDLGVGGYTF
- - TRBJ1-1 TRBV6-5 TGTGCCAGCACCCCCGGGGGCCCTGAAGCTTTCTTT CASTPGGPEAFF
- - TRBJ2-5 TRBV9 TGTGCCAGCAGCGTACAGGGATGGGAGACCCAGTACTTC CASSVQGWETQYF
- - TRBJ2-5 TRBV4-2 TGTGCCAGCAGCCAAGATTGGACTCCGGGGGAGACCCAGTACTTC CASSQDWTPGETQYF
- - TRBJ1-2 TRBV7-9 TGTGCCAGCCTTCAAGCGGAGGGGTCTTCTAACTATGGCTACACCTTC CASLQAEGSSNYGYTF
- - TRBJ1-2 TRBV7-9 TGTGCCAGCAGCTTGGACAGCCTCTATGGCTACACCTTC CASSLDSLYGYTF
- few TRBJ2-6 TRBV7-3 TGTGCCAGCAGCTTAGACAACTCTGGGGCCAACGTCCTGACTTTC CASSLDNSGANVLTF
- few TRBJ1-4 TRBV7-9 TGTGCCAGCAGCATCTCCTCAAGGGAAAAACTGTTTTTT CASSISSREKLFF
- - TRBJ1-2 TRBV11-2 TGTGCCAGCAGCCCCCCGGAAGGTGCCTATGGCTACACCTTC CASSPPEGAYGYTF
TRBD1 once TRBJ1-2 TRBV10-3 TGTGCCATCAGTGGACAGGGTTGGGGCTACACCTTC CAISGQGWGYTF
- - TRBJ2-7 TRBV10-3 TGTGCCATCAGTGAAACCTACGAGCAGTACTTC CAISETYEQYF
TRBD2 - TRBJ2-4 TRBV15 TGTGCCACCAGCAGACGACTAGCGGGGAGGAACATTCAGTACTTC CATSRRLAGRNIQYF
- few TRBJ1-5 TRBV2 TGTGCCAGCAGTGAGACAGCCAATCAGCCCCAGCATTTT CASSETANQPQHF
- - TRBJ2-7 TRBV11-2 TGTGCCAGCAGCTTCACCTCATCAAGCTCCTACGAGCAGTACTTC CASSFTSSSSYEQYF
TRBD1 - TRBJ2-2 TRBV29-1 TGCAGCGTTGCATCAGTCGGACAGGGTCGGACCGGGGAGCTGTTTTTT CSVASVGQGRTGELFF
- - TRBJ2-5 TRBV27 TGTGCCAGCAGTCCCGGGGGTAGAGAGACCCAGTACTTC CASSPGGRETQYF